The rows below give T cell receptor beta chains drawn from one sample of a study of cytomegalovirus exposure and HLA in healthy donors. Only in-frame clones appear in the TCRdb table, and some are missing; sequencing was by immunoSEQ multiplex PCR. The sample includes about 170,000 clones, 89% of them seen just once. The sequenced sample consisted of PBMCs. The source is a man between 18 and 29 years old in good health and CMV-seropositive. The CDR3 runs from the conserved cysteine through the conserved F or W. A D gene is named only where the DNA matches it firmly. Expanded clones get a size class; other rows say once, few or many, or leave the size out.

j_call clone_size d_call v_call cdr3_aa cdr3_nt
TRBJ1-2 - - TRBV25-1 CASSQRTAYYGYTF TGTGCCAGCAGTCAAAGAACAGCTTACTATGGCTACACCTTC
TRBJ2-2 - - TRBV12-5 CASGLDPRGYTGELFF TGTGCTAGTGGTTTGGACCCCCGAGGGTACACCGGGGAGCTGTTTTTT
TRBJ2-2 - - TRBV4-1 CASSPPSGLNTGELFF TGCGCCAGCAGCCCCCCGAGCGGGCTGAACACCGGGGAGCTGTTTTTT
TRBJ2-3 - TRBD2 TRBV4-1 CASSHSTSEDFTDTQYF TGCGCCAGCAGCCACTCGACTAGCGAGGACTTCACAGATACGCAGTATTTT
TRBJ1-3 - - TRBV19 CASSIGQLIYSGNTIYF TGTGCCAGTAGTATCGGACAGCTTATTTACTCTGGAAACACCATATATTTT
TRBJ2-7 - - TRBV5-6 CASSLTVVEQYF TGTGCCAGCAGCTTGACGGTAGTCGAGCAGTACTTC
TRBJ2-3 - - TRBV11-3 CASSLGRRGGTDTQYF TGTGCCAGCAGCTTAGGGCGGAGAGGTGGCACAGATACGCAGTATTTT
TRBJ1-1 - TRBD1 TRBV27 CASSTTGRTEAFF TGTGCCAGCAGTACGACAGGGAGGACTGAAGCTTTCTTT
TRBJ2-3 - TRBD1 TRBV7-3 CASSFDRGQDTQYF TGTGCCAGCAGCTTTGACAGGGGGCAAGATACGCAGTATTTT
TRBJ1-2 once TRBD1 TRBV5-1 CASSLLGQGSATIKDGYTF TGCGCCAGCAGCCTACTCGGACAGGGGAGCGCGACAATCAAAGATGGCTACACCTTC
TRBJ2-7 - TRBD2 TRBV28 CASSNVVGGTYEQYF TGTGCCAGCAGTAACGTCGTGGGAGGGACCTACGAGCAGTACTTC
TRBJ2-2 - TRBD2 TRBV5-1 CASSTATSGRAVAGELFF TGCGCCAGCAGCACAGCAACTAGCGGGAGGGCCGTGGCCGGGGAGCTGTTTTTT
TRBJ1-4 - - TRBV5-1 CAGSSSNEKLFF TGCGCCGGCAGCTCCTCTAATGAAAAACTGTTTTTT
TRBJ2-7 - TRBD2 TRBV27 CASSPDGTSGLYEQYF TGTGCCAGCAGCCCTGACGGGACTAGCGGTCTCTACGAGCAGTACTTC
TRBJ2-4 - TRBD2 TRBV7-8 CASSLLAGREPNIQYF TGTGCCAGCAGCTTGCTAGCGGGAAGGGAGCCAAACATTCAGTACTTC
TRBJ2-3 - TRBD2 TRBV7-9 CASSSSGYSTDTQYF TGTGCCAGCAGCTCTAGCGGGTATAGCACAGATACGCAGTATTTT
TRBJ1-2 - TRBD1 TRBV28 CASSLAKKQGIYGYTF TGTGCCAGCAGTTTAGCAAAGAAACAGGGGATCTATGGCTACACCTTC
TRBJ2-7 - - TRBV4-1 CASSQDMGSLGRYEQYF TGCGCCAGCAGCCAAGACATGGGTTCACTGGGCCGCTACGAGCAGTACTTC
TRBJ2-7 - - TRBV7-3 CASSLGGTGYEQYF TGTGCCAGCAGCTTAGGAGGGACGGGCTACGAGCAGTACTTC
TRBJ2-7 - TRBD2 TRBV7-8 CASSFGLAGVGYEQYF TGTGCCAGCAGCTTCGGACTAGCGGGAGTTGGGTACGAGCAGTACTTC
TRBJ1-1 - - TRBV30 CAWSRVTEAFF TGTGCCTGGAGTCGGGTCACTGAAGCTTTCTTT
TRBJ2-7 - - TRBV7-9 CASSLDPGGISYEQYF TGTGCCAGCAGCTTAGATCCCGGCGGGATTTCCTACGAGCAGTACTTC
TRBJ2-4 once TRBD1 TRBV5-1 CASSLGRTGVNQAKNIQYF TGCGCCAGCAGCTTGGGTCGGACAGGGGTCAACCAAGCCAAAAACATTCAGTACTTC
TRBJ2-5 - - TRBV30 CAWSPRTEETQYF TGTGCCTGGAGTCCTCGGACAGAAGAGACCCAGTACTTC
TRBJ1-1 - - TRBV30 CAWMRPGLNTEAFF TGTGCCTGGATGAGACCAGGGCTGAACACTGAAGCTTTCTTT
TRBJ1-2 - TRBD1 TRBV19 CASSVQGQGGYTF TGTGCCAGTAGCGTACAGGGGCAGGGGGGCTACACCTTC
TRBJ1-2 large - TRBV6-5 CASSSGGDGYTF TGTGCCAGCAGTTCCGGGGGAGATGGCTACACCTTC
TRBJ1-5 - TRBD1 TRBV27 CASRPGQGNQPQHF TGTGCCAGCAGGCCGGGACAGGGAAATCAGCCCCAGCATTTT
TRBJ1-1 - TRBD1 TRBV12-5 CASGLGQGGTEAFF TGTGCTAGTGGTTTGGGACAGGGTGGGACTGAAGCTTTCTTT
TRBJ2-5 - - TRBV28 CASSLQETQYF TGTGCCAGCAGTCTCCAAGAGACCCAGTACTTC
TRBJ2-5 - - TRBV27 CASSGGSLQETQYF TGTGCCAGCAGTGGGGGGAGTCTACAAGAGACCCAGTACTTC
TRBJ1-2 - TRBD1 TRBV19 CASSTRTGVGYGYTF TGTGCCAGTAGTACTCGGACAGGGGTGGGCTATGGCTACACCTTC
TRBJ2-5 - TRBD2 TRBV6-1 CASSETTGGWETQYF TGTGCCAGCAGTGAAACGACGGGAGGGTGGGAGACCCAGTACTTC
TRBJ2-1 - TRBD1 TRBV4-1 CASSLRQGPHNEQFF TGCGCCAGCAGCCTTCGACAGGGTCCCCACAATGAGCAGTTCTTC
TRBJ2-7 - TRBD1 TRBV4-2 CASSQVGQGRGFSYEQYF TGTGCCAGCAGCCAAGTCGGACAGGGAAGAGGGTTCTCCTACGAGCAGTACTTC
TRBJ1-5 - - TRBV19 CASSIGQLMVISNQPQHF TGTGCCAGTAGTATTGGGCAGTTGATGGTGATTAGCAATCAGCCCCAGCATTTT
TRBJ2-5 - TRBD1 TRBV9 CASSPGTGSNQETQYF TGTGCCAGCAGCCCAGGGACAGGGAGTAATCAAGAGACCCAGTACTTC
TRBJ1-1 - - TRBV6-5 CASSYAIGPGAFF TGTGCCAGCAGTTACGCAATTGGGCCTGGGGCTTTCTTT
TRBJ1-1 - - TRBV5-1 CASSLHGSLNTEAFF TGCGCCAGCAGCTTGCACGGGAGCTTGAACACTGAAGCTTTCTTT
TRBJ1-2 - TRBD1 TRBV4-2 CASSRPDRGYGYTF TGTGCCAGCAGCCGACCGGACAGGGGCTATGGCTACACCTTC
TRBJ1-5 - - TRBV6-1 CASSGPGGNQPQHF TGTGCCAGCAGTGGCCCAGGGGGCAATCAGCCCCAGCATTTT
TRBJ1-2 - - TRBV7-2 CASSLAVRMDGYTF TGTGCCAGCAGCTTAGCAGTCAGGATGGATGGCTACACCTTC
TRBJ2-7 - TRBD2 TRBV4-1 CASSQEKRGMYEQYF TGCGCCAGCAGCCAAGAGAAGCGGGGGATGTACGAGCAGTACTTC
TRBJ2-6 - TRBD1 TRBV13 CASSITPQGAGSGANVLTF TGTGCCAGCAGCATCACACCACAGGGGGCCGGCTCTGGGGCCAACGTCCTGACTTTC
TRBJ2-2 - - TRBV7-6 CASSSPPGGNTGELFF TGTGCCAGCAGCTCCCCGCCTGGCGGGAACACCGGGGAGCTGTTTTTT
TRBJ1-1 - TRBD1 TRBV29-1 CSVEIGTGGRTEAFF TGCAGCGTTGAAATCGGAACAGGGGGTCGTACTGAAGCTTTCTTT
TRBJ2-2 - - TRBV7-9 CASSPQGKVDTGELFF TGTGCCAGCAGCCCGCAGGGGAAGGTTGACACCGGGGAGCTGTTTTTT
TRBJ1-4 - TRBD1 TRBV5-1 CASSSGQGNEKLFF TGCGCCAGCAGCTCGGGACAGGGAAATGAAAAACTGTTTTTT
TRBJ2-3 - - TRBV25-1 CASAGHRTDTQYF TGTGCCAGCGCAGGACACCGCACAGATACGCAGTATTTT
TRBJ2-7 - TRBD1 TRBV11-2 CASSFVFSGTGNRYEQYF TGTGCCAGCAGCTTTGTCTTTTCCGGGACAGGGAATCGCTACGAGCAGTACTTC
TRBJ1-4 - TRBD1 TRBV7-9 CASSPDRGRGEKLFF TGTGCCAGCAGCCCAGACAGGGGGCGCGGTGAAAAACTGTTTTTT
TRBJ2-2 - TRBD2 TRBV10-1 CARTRGVAGGGCTGELFF TGCGCCAGGACCCGGGGAGTAGCGGGAGGTGGGTGCACCGGGGAGCTGTTTTTT
TRBJ2-7 - TRBD1 TRBV28 CASSVRGPYEQYF TGTGCCAGCAGTGTCAGGGGGCCCTACGAGCAGTACTTC